This T cell receptor beta chain originates from a study of OX40 agonist ivuxolimab in advanced cancers. As for the study in general: Three partial responders included one hepatocellular carcinoma patient and two cutaneous melanoma patients.

Enrollment shut out patients with autoimmune disease history or systemic immunosuppression. Data came from immunoSEQ multiplex PCR; TCRdb stores just in-frame clones and leaves some out. The sample yields 95,000 or so clones, 92% seen once. Of note for this clone: Its target is unknown.

CDR1 is LGHNT, CDR2 FRNRAP, per germline. The CDR3 has 14 amino acids. The V and J ends lost 1 base and 4 bases, in that order; junction bases with no gene match: 4. Study results and limitations: Expanded clones were, on average, more numerous in CD8+ T cells than in CD4+.

The sample in question was CD4+ or CD8+ T cells sorted from blood, obtained in a trial of the OX40 agonist ivuxolimab. This chain uses TRBV12-5 with TRBJ2-7; TRBD1 agrees at 7 bases. The source of this sequence is an adult with an advanced solid tumor such as melanoma, head and neck, liver or kidney cancer. The CDR3 DNA sequence: TGTGCTAGTGGTTTGGACGGGACAGCATACGAGCAGTACTTC. Protein sequence: CASGLDGTAYEQYF.